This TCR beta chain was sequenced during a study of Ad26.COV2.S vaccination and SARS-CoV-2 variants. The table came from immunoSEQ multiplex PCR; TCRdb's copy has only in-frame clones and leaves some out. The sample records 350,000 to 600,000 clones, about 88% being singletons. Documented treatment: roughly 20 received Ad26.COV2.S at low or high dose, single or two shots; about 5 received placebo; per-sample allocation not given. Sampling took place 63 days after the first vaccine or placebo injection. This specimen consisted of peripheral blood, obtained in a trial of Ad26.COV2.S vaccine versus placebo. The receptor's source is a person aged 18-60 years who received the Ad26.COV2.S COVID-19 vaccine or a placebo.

This chain's CDR3 is CASSLDSYGYTF. CDR3 nucleotide sequence: TGTGCCAGCAGCTTGGATAGCTATGGCTACACCTTC. The V and J genes are TRBV5-4 and TRBJ1-2; D call uncertain. This CDR3 region has 12 residues. Looked up from germline, CDR1 is SGHNT and CDR2 is YYREEE (reference sequence). V was clipped by 0 bases and J by 4 bases, with 4 bases between them.